Sequencing of this TCR beta chain was carried out in a study of cytomegalovirus exposure and HLA in healthy donors. Study results and limitations: High sensitivity and specificity were reportedly achieved when the classifier diagnosed cytomegalovirus status.

A remark on this clone: Antigen: not known.

Each donor's status was that of a healthy bone marrow donor. Use of 60 Vbeta and 13 Jbeta primers characterized the PCR. The protocol was immunoSEQ multiplex PCR, while the TCRdb copy is restricted to in-frame clones and leaves out a portion. This sample's clone table lists roughly 57,000 clones. Sequencing was carried out using PBMCs. The clonotype originates from a woman aged 30 to 39 in good health and CMV-seropositive.

CDR3 DNA: TGTGCCAGTAGTATAGAGCTGGCTAGCGGGAGCACCTACGAGCAGTACTTC. This translates into CASSIELASGSTYEQYF. The chain carries TRBV19 and TRBJ2-7, with 10 positions matching TRBD2. The CDR3 sequence is 17 residues long. Germline V CDR1 and CDR2: LNHDA, SQIVND (reference sequence). With 0 bases clipped from V and 2 bases from J, the junction kept 7 bases outside the gene matches.